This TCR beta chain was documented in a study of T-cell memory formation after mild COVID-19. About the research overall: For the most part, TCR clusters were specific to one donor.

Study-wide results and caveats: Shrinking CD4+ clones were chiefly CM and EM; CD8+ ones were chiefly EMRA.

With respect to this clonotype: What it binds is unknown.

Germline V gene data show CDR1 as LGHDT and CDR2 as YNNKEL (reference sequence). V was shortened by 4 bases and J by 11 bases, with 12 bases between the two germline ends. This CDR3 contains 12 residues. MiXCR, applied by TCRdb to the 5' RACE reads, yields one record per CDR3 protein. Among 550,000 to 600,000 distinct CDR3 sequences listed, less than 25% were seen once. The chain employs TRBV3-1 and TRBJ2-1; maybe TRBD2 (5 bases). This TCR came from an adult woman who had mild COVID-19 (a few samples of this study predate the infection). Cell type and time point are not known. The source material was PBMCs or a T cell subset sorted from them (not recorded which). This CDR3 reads CASSPGVAKQFF. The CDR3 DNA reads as TGTGCCAGCAGCCCCGGGGTAGCTAAGCAGTTCTTC.